These 2 T cell receptor beta chains were sequenced from one sample in a study of CD8+ T cells in alopecia areata. The treatment was: oral pan-JAK inhibitor, 5-10 mg twice daily. Sequencing relied on a cDNA template that was reverse transcribed from extracted RNA. Sequencing used immunoSEQ multiplex PCR; TCRdb keeps in-frame clones, though not all of them. Here the sample spans around 300,000 clones, 60% being singletons. This specimen consisted of CD4+ T cells sorted from blood, obtained at approximately week 51, from a patient treated with tofacitinib. The source of these receptors is a human donor with alopecia areata.

CDR3 residues: CASSLSGGSYEQYF. The CDR3 bases are TGTGCCAGCAGCTTGAGCGGGGGGTCCTACGAGCAGTACTTC. J is TRBJ2-7 and V is TRBV5-6, with 9 bases matching TRBD2. Germline CDR1 SGHDT, CDR2 YYEEEE. This CDR3 has 14 residues. Trimming removed 1 base from V and 1 base from J; junction bases left unmatched: 0.

The chain recombines TRBV6-5 with TRBJ1-5; D may be TRBD1 (5 bases). V lost 4 bases and J 3 bases, leaving 13 bases between the germline ends. CDR1 MNHEY and CDR2 SVGAGI come from the germline V gene. The CDR3 is 15 residues long. The CDR3 sequence is CASSSIDSPNQPQHF. Written as DNA, the CDR3 is TGTGCCAGCAGTTCAATAGACAGCCCCAATCAGCCCCAGCATTTT.